This T cell receptor (beta chain) was obtained from a study of tumor-infiltrating lymphocytes in oesophageal squamous cell carcinoma. CDR1 and CDR2 (germline): SGHVS, FNYEAQ. Trimming removed 0 bases at V and 3 bases at J, with 15 bases between. CDR3 length equals 17 residues. Each CDR3 protein gets one entry after TCRdb re-called the PCR reads with MiXCR. The profile shows about 9,700 distinct CDR3 sequences, 63% of them singletons. The J gene is TRBJ1-5, the V gene TRBV7-6, with D unresolved. The sample was esophageal tumor tissue. The clonotype was recovered from a female donor with esophageal squamous cell carcinoma. The CDR3 is CASSLAETRRSNQPQHF. CDR3 sequence (DNA): TGTGCCAGCAGCTTAGCCGAAACAAGAAGATCCAATCAGCCCCAGCATTTT.